This TCR beta chain derives from a study of CD8 T cells in Susac syndrome. Peripheral blood CD8+ and CD4+ T cells were profiled by TCR beta sequencing. Age- and sex-matched healthy donors served as the control group. The RNA, about 0.45 to 1 ug, was put through reverse transcription using random hexamers. It was immunoSEQ multiplex PCR that amplified TCR beta CDR3 across 54 Vbeta and 13 Jbeta. TCRdb processed the immunoSEQ multiplex PCR reads anew with MiXCR; each CDR3 protein has one entry. The sample has about 130,000 distinct CDR3 sequences, about 94% seen once. From germline, CDR1 is SGHVS and CDR2 FNYEAQ. There are 15 residues in the CDR3. The J segment lost 1 base and the V segment lost 4 bases, leaving 3 bases of the junction unmatched.

This chain uses TRBV7-6 with TRBJ2-3; 9 bases match TRBD1. This TCR was sampled from a human donor in good health. The sample comprised CD4+ T cells from PBMCs. The CDR3 DNA is TGTGCCAGCAGCTCTTGGACAGGGGGCACAGATACGCAGTATTTT. This codes for CASSSWTGGTDTQYF.